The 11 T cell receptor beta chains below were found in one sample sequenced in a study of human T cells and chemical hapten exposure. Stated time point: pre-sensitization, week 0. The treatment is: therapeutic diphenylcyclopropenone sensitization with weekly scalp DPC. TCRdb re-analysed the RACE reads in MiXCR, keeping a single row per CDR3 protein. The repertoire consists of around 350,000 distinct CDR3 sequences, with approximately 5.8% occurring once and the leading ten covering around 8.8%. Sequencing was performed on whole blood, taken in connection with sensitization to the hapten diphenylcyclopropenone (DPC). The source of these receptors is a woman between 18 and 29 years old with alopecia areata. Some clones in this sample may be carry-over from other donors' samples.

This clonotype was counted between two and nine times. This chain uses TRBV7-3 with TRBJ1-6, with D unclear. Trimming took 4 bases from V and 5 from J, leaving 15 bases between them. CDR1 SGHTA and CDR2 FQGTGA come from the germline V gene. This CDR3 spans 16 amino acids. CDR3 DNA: TGTGCCAGCAGCTCTAGACCCGGAGGCAATAATTCACCCCTCCACTTT. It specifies CASSSRPGGNNSPLHF.

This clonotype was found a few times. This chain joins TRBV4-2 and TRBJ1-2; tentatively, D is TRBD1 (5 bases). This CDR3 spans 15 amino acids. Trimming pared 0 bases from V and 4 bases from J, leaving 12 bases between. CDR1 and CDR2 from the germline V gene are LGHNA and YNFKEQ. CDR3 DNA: TGTGCCAGCAGCCAAGAGAGTAACGGGGGCTATGGCTACACCTTC. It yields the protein CASSQESNGGYGYTF.

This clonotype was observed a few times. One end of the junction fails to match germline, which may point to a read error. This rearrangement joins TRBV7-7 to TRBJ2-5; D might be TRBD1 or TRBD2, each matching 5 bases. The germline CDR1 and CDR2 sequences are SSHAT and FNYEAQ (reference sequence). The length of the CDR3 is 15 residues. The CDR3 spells CASSLGTATWETQYF. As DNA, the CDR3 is TGTGCTAGCAGCTTAGGGACCGCAACTTGGGAGACCCAGTACTTC.

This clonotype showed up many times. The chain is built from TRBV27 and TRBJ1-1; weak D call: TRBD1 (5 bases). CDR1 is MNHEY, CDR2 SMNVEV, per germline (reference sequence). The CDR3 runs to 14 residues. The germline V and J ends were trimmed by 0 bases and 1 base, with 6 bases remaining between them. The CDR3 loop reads CASSLSRGNTEAFF. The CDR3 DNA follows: TGTGCCAGCAGTTTATCGAGGGGGAACACTGAAGCTTTCTTT.

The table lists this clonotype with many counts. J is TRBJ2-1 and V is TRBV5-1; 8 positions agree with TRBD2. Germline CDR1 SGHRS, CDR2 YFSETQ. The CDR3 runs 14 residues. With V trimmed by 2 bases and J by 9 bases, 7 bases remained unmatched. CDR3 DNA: TGCGCCAGCAGCTTTAGCGGGGACAACGGTGAGCAGTTCTTC. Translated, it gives CASSFSGDNGEQFF.

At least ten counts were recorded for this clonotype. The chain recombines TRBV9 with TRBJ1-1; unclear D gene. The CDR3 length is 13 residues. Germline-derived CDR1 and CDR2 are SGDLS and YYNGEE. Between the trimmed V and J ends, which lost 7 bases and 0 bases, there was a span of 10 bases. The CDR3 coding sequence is TGTGCCAGCTCCTCCTATGTGAACACTGAAGCTTTCTTT. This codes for CASSSYVNTEAFF.

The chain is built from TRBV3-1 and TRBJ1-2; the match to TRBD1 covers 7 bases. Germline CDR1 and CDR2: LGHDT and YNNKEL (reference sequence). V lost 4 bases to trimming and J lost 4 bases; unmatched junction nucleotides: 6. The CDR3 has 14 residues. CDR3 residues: CASSLGTAVYGYTF. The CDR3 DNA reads TGTGCCAGCAGCCTTGGGACAGCTGTCTATGGCTACACCTTC. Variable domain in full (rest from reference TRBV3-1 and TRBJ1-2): DTAVSQTPKYLVTQMGNDKSIKCEQNLGHDTMYWYKQDSKKFLKIMFSYNNKELIINETVPNRFSPKSPDKAHLNLHINSLELGDSAVYFCASSLGTAVYGYTFGSGTRLTVV.

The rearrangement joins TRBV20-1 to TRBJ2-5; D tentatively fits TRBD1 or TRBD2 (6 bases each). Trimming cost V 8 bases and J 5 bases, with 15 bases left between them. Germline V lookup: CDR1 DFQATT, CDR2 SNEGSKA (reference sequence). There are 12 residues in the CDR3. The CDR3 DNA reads TGCAGTTCTACGGGGGCGGGGGAGACCCAGTACTTC. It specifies CSSTGAGETQYF.

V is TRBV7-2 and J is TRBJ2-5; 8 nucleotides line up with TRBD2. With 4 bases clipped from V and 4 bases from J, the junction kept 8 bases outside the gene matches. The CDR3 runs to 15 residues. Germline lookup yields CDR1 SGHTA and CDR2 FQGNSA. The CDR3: CASSSSPGGIETQYF. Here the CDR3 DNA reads TGTGCCAGCAGCTCCTCTCCGGGGGGGATAGAGACCCAGTACTTC. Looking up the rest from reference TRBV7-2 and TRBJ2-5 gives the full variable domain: GAGVSQSPSNKVTEKGKDVELRCDPISGHTALYWYRQSLGQGLEFLIYFQGNSAPDKSGLPSDRFSAERTGGSVSTLTIQRTQQEDSAVYLCASSSSPGGIETQYFGPGTRLLVL.

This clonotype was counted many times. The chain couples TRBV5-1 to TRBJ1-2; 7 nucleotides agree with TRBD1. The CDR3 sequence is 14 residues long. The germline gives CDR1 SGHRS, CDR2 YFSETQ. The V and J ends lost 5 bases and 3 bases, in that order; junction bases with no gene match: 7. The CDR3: CASRESGTDYGYTF. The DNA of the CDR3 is TGCGCCAGCAGAGAGTCCGGGACAGACTATGGCTACACCTTC.

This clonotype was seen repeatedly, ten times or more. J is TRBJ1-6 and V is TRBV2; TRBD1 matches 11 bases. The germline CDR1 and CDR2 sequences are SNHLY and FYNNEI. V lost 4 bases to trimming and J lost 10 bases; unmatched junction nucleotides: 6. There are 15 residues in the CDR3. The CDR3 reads CASSGSGTGGSPLHF. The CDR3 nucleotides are TGTGCCAGCAGTGGGTCTGGGACAGGGGGATCACCCCTCCACTTT.